This TCR beta chain was obtained from a study of T cell repertoires in cytomegalovirus infection. Each CDR3 protein gets one entry after TCRdb re-called the reads with MiXCR. The sample carries more than 75,000 distinct CDR3 sequences, 3.7% recorded once. Study-wide results and limits: The study identified carriers of CMV plus the relevant HLA from cumulative public TCR beta family frequency.

J gave up 2 bases and V 3 bases, and 4 bases lay outside the gene matches. The germline V gene encodes CDR1 LNHDA and CDR2 SQIVND (reference sequence). CDR3 length: 15 residues. The table lists this clonotype with many counts. Its cognate antigen is unknown. This chain connects TRBV19 to TRBJ1-5; 7 bases are a match to TRBD1. The source material was PBMCs. The sequence was obtained from a human donor in good health (CMV status not recorded). Some clones in this sample may be carry-over from other donors' samples. This CDR3 is CASSIWGQRNQPQHF. DNA of the CDR3: TGTGCCAGTAGTATTTGGGGACAGCGCAATCAGCCCCAGCATTTT.